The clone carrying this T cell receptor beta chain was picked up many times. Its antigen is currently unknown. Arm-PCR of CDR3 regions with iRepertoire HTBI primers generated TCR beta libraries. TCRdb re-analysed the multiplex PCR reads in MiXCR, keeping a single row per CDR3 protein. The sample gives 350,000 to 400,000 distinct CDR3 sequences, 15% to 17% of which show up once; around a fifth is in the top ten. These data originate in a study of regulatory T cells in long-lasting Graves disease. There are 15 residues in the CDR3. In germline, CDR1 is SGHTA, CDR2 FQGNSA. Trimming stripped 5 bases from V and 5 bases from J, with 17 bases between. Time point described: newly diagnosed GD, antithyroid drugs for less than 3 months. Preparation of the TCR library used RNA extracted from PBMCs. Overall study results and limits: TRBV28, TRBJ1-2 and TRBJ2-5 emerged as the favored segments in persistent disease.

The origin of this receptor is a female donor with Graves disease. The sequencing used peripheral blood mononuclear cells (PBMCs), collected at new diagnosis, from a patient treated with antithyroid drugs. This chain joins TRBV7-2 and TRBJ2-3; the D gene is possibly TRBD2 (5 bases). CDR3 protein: CASSPGSSRRDTQYF. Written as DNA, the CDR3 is TGTGCCAGCAGCCCCGGTTCTAGCCGGAGAGATACGCAGTATTTT.